This T cell receptor (beta chain) was identified in a study of Graves' ophthalmopathy and Graves' hyperthyroidism. Other autoimmune diseases, uncontrolled infections, pregnancy or lactation ruled patients out of participation. RNA transcripts provided the template for amplifying TCR beta CDR3 regions. Following a first-round RT-PCR that used HTBI primers, a second-round multiplex PCR was carried out. TCRdb itself ran the multiplex PCR reads through MiXCR, one entry per CDR3 protein. Of over a million distinct CDR3 sequences in the sample, roughly 35% were seen once. Study-wide results and caveats: Ophthalmopathy progression was predicted with approximately 68% sensitivity and about 72% specificity. Ophthalmopathy versus stable hyperthyroidism: 13-signature model gave 85% to 90% sensitivity, 75% to 82% specificity. In blood, most expanded thyroid clonotypes above 0.001 frequency were also detected.

V lost 3 bases and J 6 bases, leaving 12 bases between the germline ends. This CDR3 comprises 14 residues. CDR1 and CDR2 from the germline V gene are SGHRS and YFSETQ. A word on this clonotype: Antigen specificity is unknown.

The specimen sequenced was peripheral blood or thyroid tissue (not recorded which). V and J are TRBV5-1 and TRBJ2-2; D is uncertain. The source of this sequence is an adult man with Graves' hyperthyroidism. CDR3 DNA sequence: TGCGCCAGCAGCTCGGCCTCACCCTCCGGGGAGCTGTTTTTT. Amino acid sequence: CASSSASPSGELFF.